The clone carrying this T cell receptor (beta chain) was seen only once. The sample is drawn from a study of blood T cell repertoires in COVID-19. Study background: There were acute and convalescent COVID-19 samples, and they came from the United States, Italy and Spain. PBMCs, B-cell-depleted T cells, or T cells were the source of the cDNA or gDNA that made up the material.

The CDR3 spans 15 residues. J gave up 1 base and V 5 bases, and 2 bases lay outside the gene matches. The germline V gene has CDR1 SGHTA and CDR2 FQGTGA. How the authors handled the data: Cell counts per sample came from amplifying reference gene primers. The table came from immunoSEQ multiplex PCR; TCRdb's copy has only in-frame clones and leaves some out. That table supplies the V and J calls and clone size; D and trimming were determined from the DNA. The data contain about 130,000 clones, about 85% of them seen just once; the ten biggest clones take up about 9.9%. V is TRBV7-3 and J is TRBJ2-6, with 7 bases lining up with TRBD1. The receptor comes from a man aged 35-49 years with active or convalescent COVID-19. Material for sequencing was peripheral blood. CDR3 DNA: TGTGCCAGCAGCCACAGGGGATCTGGGGCCAACGTCCTGACTTTC. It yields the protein CASSHRGSGANVLTF.